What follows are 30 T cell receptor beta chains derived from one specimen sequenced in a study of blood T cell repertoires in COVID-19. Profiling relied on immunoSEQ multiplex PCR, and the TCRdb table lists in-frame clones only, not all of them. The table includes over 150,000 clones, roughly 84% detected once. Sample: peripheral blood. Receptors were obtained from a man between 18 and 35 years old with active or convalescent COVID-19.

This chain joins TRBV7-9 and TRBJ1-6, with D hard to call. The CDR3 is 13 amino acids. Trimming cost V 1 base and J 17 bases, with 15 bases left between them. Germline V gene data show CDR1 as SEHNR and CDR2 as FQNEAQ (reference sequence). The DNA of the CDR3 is TGTGCCAGCAGCTTAGACATCGCCAGAACAGTCCACTTT. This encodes CASSLDIARTVHF.

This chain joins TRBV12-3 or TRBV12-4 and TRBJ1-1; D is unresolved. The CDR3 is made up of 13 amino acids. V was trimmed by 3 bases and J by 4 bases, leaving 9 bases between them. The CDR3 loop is CASSLVTSTEAFF. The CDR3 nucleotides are TGTGCCAGCAGTTTGGTCACCAGCACTGAAGCTTTCTTT.

CDR3 in DNA: TGTGCCAGCAGCCTTCTAGCGGGAGGACTTAAAAACATTCAGTACTTC. This encodes CASSLLAGGLKNIQYF. The chain is built from TRBV7-9 and TRBJ2-4; 11 bases map to TRBD2. The trim removed 5 bases at V and 4 bases at J, leaving 7 bases unmatched. The CDR3 has 16 amino acids. Germline V gene data show CDR1 as SEHNR and CDR2 as FQNEAQ (reference sequence).

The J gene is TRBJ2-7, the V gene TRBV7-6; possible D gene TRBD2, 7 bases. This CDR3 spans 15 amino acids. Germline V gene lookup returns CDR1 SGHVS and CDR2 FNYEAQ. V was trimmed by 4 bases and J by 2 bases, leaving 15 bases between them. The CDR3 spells CASSSLGGGPYEQYF. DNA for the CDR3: TGTGCCAGCAGCTCCCTTGGCGGGGGCCCCTACGAGCAGTACTTC.

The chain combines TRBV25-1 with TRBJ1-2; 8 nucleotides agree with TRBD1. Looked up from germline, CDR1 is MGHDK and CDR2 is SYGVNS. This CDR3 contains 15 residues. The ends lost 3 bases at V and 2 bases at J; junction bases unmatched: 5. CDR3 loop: CASSDLGQANYGYTF. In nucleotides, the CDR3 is TGTGCCAGCAGTGATCTGGGACAGGCGAACTATGGCTACACCTTC.

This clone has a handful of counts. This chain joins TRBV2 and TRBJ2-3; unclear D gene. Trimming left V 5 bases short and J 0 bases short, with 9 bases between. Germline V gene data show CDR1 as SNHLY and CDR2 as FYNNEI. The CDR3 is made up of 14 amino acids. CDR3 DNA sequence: TGTGCCAGCAGTTCAGCGACCAGCACAGATACGCAGTATTTT. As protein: CASSSATSTDTQYF. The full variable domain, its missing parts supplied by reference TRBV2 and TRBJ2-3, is EPEVTQTPSHQVTQMGQEVILRCVPISNHLYFYWYRQILGQKVEFLVSFYNNEISEKSEIFDDQFSVERPDGSNFTLKIRSTKLEDSAMYFCASSSATSTDTQYFGPGTRLTVL.

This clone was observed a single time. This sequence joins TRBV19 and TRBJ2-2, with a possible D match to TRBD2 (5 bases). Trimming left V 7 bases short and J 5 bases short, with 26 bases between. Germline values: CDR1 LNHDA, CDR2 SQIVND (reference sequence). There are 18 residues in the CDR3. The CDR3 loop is CASTQKAPGSQSTGELFF. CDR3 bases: TGTGCCAGTACCCAAAAGGCTCCGGGGTCTCAATCAACCGGGGAGCTGTTTTTT. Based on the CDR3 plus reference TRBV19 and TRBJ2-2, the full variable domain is DGGITQSPKYLFRKEGQNVTLSCEQNLNHDAMYWYRQDPGQGLRLIYYSQIVNDFQKGDIAEGYSVSREKKESFPLTVTSAQKNPTAFYLCASTQKAPGSQSTGELFFGEGSRLTVL.

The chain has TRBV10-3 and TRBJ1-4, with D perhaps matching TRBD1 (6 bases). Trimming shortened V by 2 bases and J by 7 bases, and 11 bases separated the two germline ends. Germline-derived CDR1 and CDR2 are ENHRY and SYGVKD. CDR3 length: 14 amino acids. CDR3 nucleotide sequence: TGTGCCATCAGTGAGCCTTCGACAGGTGAAAAACTGTTTTTT. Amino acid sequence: CAISEPSTGEKLFF.

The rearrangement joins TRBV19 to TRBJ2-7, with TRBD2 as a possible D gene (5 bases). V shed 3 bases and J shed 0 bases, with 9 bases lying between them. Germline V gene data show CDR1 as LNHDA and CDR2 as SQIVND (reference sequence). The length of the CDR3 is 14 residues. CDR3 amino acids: CASSISGNSYEQYF. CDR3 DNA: TGTGCCAGTAGTATTTCGGGGAACTCCTACGAGCAGTACTTC.

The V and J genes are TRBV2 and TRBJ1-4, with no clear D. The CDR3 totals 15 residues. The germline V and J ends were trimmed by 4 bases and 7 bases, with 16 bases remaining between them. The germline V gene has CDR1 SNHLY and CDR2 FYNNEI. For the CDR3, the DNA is TGTGCCAGCAGTGCCCGCGGCGGAAGGAGTGAAAAACTGTTTTTT. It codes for CASSARGGRSEKLFF.

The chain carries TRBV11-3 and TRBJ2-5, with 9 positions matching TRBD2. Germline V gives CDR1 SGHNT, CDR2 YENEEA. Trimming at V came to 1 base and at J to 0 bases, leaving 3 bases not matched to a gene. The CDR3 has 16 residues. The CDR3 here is CASSLGASGDQETQYF. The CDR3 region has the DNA TGTGCCAGCAGCTTAGGCGCTAGCGGGGACCAAGAGACCCAGTACTTC.

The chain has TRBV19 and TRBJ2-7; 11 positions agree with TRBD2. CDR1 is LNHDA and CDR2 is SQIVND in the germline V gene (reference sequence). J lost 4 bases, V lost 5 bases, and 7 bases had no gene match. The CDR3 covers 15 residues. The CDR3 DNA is TGTGCCAGTAGTCAAGGACTAGCGGGCCTTTACGAGCAGTACTTC. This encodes CASSQGLAGLYEQYF.

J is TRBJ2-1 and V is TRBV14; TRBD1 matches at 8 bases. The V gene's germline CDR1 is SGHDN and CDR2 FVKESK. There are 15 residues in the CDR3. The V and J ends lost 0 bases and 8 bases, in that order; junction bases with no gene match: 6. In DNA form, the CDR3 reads TGTGCCAGCAGCCAAGATAGGACAGGGTGGTATGAGCAGTTCTTC. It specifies CASSQDRTGWYEQFF.

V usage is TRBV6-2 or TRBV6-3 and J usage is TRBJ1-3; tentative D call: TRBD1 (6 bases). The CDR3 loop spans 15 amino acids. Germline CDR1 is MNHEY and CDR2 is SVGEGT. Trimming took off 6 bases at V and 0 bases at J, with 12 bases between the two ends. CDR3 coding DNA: TGTGCCAGCAGCCCGGGACAAATCTCTGGAAACACCATATATTTT. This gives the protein CASSPGQISGNTIYF.

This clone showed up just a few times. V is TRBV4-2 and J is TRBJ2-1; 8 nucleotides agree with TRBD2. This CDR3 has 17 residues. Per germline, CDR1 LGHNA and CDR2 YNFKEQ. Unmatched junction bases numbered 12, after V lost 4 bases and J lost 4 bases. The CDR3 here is CASSRDVGAGGYNEQFF. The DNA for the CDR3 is TGTGCCAGCAGCCGAGACGTGGGGGCGGGGGGTTACAATGAGCAGTTCTTC.

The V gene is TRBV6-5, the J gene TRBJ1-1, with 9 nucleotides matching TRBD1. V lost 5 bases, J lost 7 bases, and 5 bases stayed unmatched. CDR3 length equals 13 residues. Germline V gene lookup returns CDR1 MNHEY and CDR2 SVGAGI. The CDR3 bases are TGTGCCAGCAGTATTACAGGGGGCATTGAAGCTTTCTTT. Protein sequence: CASSITGGIEAFF.

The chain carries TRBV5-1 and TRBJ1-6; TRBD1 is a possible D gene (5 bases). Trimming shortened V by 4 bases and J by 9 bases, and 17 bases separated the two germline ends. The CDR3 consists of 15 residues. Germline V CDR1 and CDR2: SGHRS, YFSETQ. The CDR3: CASSTSGREGSPLHF. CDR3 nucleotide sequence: TGCGCCAGCAGCACTTCGGGCAGGGAGGGTTCACCCCTCCACTTT.

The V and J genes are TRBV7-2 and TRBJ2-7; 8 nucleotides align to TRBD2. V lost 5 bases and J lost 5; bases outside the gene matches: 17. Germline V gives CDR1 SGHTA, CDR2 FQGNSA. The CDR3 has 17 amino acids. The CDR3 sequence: CASSPNWALAGSHEQYF. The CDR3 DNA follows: TGTGCCAGCAGCCCAAACTGGGCCCTAGCGGGTTCCCACGAGCAGTACTTC.

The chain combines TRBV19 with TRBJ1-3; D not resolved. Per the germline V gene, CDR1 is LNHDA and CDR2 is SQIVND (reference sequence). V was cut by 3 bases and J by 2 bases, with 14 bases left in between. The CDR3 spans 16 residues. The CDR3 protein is CASSIRGSEPGNTIYF. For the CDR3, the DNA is TGTGCCAGTAGTATTCGCGGGAGTGAGCCTGGAAACACCATATATTTT.

CDR3 sequence: CASSQGTAKDYGYTF. The DNA for the CDR3 is TGCGCCAGCAGCCAAGGGACAGCCAAGGACTATGGCTACACCTTC. The genes are TRBV4-1 and TRBJ1-2; possibly TRBD1 for D (6 bases). V lost 1 base and J 3 bases, leaving 12 bases between the germline ends. The CDR3 length is 15 residues. Germline V gene data show CDR1 as MGHRA and CDR2 as YSYEKL.

CDR3 DNA: TGTGCCAGCAGGCTCTTGGGACAGTACACCGGGGAGCTGTTTTTT. This encodes CASRLLGQYTGELFF. This chain uses TRBV7-8 with TRBJ2-2, with 7 bases that match TRBD1. This CDR3 has 15 amino acids. CDR1 is SGHVS and CDR2 is FQNEAQ in the germline V gene. The V gene end was trimmed by 6 bases and the J gene end by 3 bases; junction bases not matched to a gene: 7.

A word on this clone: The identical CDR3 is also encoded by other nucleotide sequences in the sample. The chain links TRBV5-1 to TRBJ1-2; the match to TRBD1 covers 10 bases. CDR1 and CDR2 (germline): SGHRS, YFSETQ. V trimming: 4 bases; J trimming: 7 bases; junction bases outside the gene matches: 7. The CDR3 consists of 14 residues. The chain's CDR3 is CASSLDRGLGGYTF. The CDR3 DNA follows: TGCGCCAGCAGCCTGGACAGGGGGTTGGGTGGCTACACCTTC.

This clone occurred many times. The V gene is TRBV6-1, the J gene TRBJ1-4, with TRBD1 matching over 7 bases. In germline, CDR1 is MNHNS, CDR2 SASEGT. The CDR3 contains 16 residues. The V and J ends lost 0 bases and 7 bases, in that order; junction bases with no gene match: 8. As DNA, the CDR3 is TGTGCCAGCAGTGAAGCGCACAGGGGAAGCGGTGAAAAACTGTTTTTT. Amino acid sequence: CASSEAHRGSGEKLFF.

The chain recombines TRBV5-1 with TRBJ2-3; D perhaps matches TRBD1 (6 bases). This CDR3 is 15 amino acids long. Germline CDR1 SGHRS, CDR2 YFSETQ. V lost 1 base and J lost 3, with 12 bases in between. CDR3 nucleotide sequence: TGCGCCAGCAGCTTGATACAGGGTAGGACAGATACGCAGTATTTT. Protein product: CASSLIQGRTDTQYF.

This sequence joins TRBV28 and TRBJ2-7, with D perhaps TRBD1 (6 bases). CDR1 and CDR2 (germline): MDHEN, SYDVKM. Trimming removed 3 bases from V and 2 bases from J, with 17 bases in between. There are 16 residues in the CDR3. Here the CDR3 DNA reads TGTGCCAGCAGTTTGGGGGCAAGGAGCGTTACCTACGAGCAGTACTTC. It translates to CASSLGARSVTYEQYF.

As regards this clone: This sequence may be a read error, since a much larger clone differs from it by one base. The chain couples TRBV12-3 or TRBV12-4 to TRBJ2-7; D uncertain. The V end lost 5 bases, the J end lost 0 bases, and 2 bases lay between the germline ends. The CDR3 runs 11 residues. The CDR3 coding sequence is TGTGCCAGCAGTCACTCCTACGAGCAGTACTTC. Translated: CASSHSYEQYF.

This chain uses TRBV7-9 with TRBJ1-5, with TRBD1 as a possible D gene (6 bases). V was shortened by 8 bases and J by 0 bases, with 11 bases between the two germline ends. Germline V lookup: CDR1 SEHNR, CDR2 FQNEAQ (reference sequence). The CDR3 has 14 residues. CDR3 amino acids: CASGGAHSNQPQHF. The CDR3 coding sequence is TGTGCCAGCGGGGGGGCACATAGCAATCAGCCCCAGCATTTT.

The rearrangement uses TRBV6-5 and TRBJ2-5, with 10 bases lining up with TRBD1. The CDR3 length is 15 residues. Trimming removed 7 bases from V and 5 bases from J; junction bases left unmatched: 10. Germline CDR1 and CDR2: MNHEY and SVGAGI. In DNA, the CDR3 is TGTGCCAGCACCCTATCCTCGGGACAGGGGGAGACCCAGTACTTC. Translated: CASTLSSGQGETQYF.

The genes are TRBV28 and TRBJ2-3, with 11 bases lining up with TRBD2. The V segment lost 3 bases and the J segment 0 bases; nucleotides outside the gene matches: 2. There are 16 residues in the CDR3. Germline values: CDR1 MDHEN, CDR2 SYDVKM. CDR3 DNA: TGTGCCAGCAGTTTTACTAGCGGGAGAAGCACAGATACGCAGTATTTT. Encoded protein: CASSFTSGRSTDTQYF.

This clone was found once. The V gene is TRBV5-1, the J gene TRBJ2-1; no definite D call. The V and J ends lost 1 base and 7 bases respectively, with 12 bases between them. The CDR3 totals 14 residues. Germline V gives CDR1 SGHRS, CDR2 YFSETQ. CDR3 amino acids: CASSLSSTANEQFF. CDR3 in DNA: TGCGCCAGCAGCTTGTCATCAACAGCTAATGAGCAGTTCTTC.